This entry lists 27 T cell receptor beta chains sequenced from one sample in a study of technical replicates of blood from a few donors. Sequencing was performed with immunoSEQ multiplex PCR; in TCRdb, only in-frame clones are kept and a portion is missing. The sample contains tens of thousands of clones, about 91% of which appear only once. Sequencing was carried out using T cells isolated from PBMCs. The receptors originated from a human donor in good health.

This chain connects TRBV5-1 to TRBJ1-2; 9 nucleotides line up with TRBD1. The CDR3 runs 16 residues. V shed 4 bases, J shed 0 bases, and the junction held 7 bases outside the gene matches. Per germline, CDR1 SGHRS and CDR2 YFSETQ. CDR3 coding DNA: TGCGCCAGCAGCCCCCAACAGGGGGCCTCTAACTATGGCTACACCTTC. It codes for CASSPQQGASNYGYTF.

This clone has a single count. J is TRBJ1-2 and V is TRBV5-4, with D possibly matching TRBD1 (5 bases). Germline CDR1 SGHNT, CDR2 YYREEE (reference sequence). The V and J ends lost 4 bases and 4 bases respectively, with 14 bases between them. This CDR3 contains 14 residues. The CDR3 sequence is CASSPEGTGYGYTF. The CDR3 DNA is TGTGCCAGCAGCCCGGAGGGGACCGGCTATGGCTACACCTTC.

The chain combines TRBV4-2 with TRBJ2-3, with D uncertain. Germline CDR1 reads LGHNA; CDR2 reads YNFKEQ. Trimming took 4 bases from V and 0 from J, leaving 11 bases between them. This CDR3 comprises 15 residues. The CDR3 spells CASSLLGPSTDTQYF. CDR3 bases: TGTGCCAGCAGCCTCCTGGGCCCAAGCACAGATACGCAGTATTTT.

The V call is TRBV11-3, the J call TRBJ2-1, with 8 bases identical to TRBD2. This CDR3 has 16 amino acids. Looked up from germline, CDR1 is SGHNT and CDR2 is YENEEA. The trim removed 5 bases at V and 6 bases at J, leaving 12 bases unmatched. CDR3 amino acids: CASSPTSGLVFNEQFF. The CDR3 region has the DNA TGTGCCAGCAGCCCAACCTCGGGACTAGTCTTCAATGAGCAGTTCTTC.

This clone came up once. This chain connects TRBV7-8 to TRBJ2-3; 7 nucleotides align to TRBD1. Germline values: CDR1 SGHVS, CDR2 FQNEAQ. The CDR3 spans 16 residues. J lost 2 bases, V lost 5 bases, and 10 bases had no gene match. The CDR3 loop is CASSPPTGTTTDTQYF. The CDR3 bases are TGTGCCAGCAGCCCGCCGACAGGGACCACCACAGATACGCAGTATTTT. Filled out from reference TRBV7-8 and TRBJ2-3, the complete variable domain reads GAGVSQSPRYKVAKRGQDVALRCDPISGHVSLFWYQQALGQGPEFLTYFQNEAQLDKSGLPSDRFFAERPEGSVSTLKIQRTQQEDSAVYLCASSPPTGTTTDTQYFGPGTRLTVL.

This clone has a single count. This chain uses TRBV28 with TRBJ1-4; tentatively, D is TRBD1 (5 bases). There are 17 residues in the CDR3. The germline CDR1 and CDR2 sequences are MDHEN and SYDVKM. Trimming shortened V by 7 bases and J by 13 bases, and 31 bases separated the two germline ends. CDR3 nucleotide sequence: TGTGCCAGCACCGAGCTATCAGGGACTCCGCCGGGTTTTAGACTGTTTTTT. As protein: CASTELSGTPPGFRLFF.

This chain uses TRBV5-4 with TRBJ2-7; D uncertain. The CDR3 loop spans 11 amino acids. Germline V CDR1 and CDR2: SGHNT, YYREEE (reference sequence). V shed 5 bases and J shed 2 bases, with 5 bases lying between them. The CDR3 protein is CASSNTYEQYF. DNA of the CDR3: TGTGCCAGCAGTAACACCTACGAGCAGTACTTC.

V gene TRBV10-3 combines with J gene TRBJ2-2; 9 nucleotides agree with TRBD2. The J segment lost 5 bases and the V segment lost 2 bases, leaving 0 bases of the junction unmatched. The germline CDR1 and CDR2 sequences are ENHRY and SYGVKD. The CDR3 runs 14 residues. The CDR3 bases are TGTGCCATCAGTGAGACTAGCGGGACCGGGGAGCTGTTTTTT. Its protein product is CAISETSGTGELFF.

The gene calls are TRBV27 and TRBJ2-7; the match to TRBD1 covers 7 bases. The CDR3 has 13 residues. CDR1 is MNHEY and CDR2 is SMNVEV in the germline V gene (reference sequence). J lost 2 bases, V lost 5 bases, and 3 bases had no gene match. The CDR3 loop reads CASSPGTAYEQYF. The CDR3 DNA reads as TGTGCCAGCAGTCCCGGGACAGCCTACGAGCAGTACTTC.

The chain uses TRBV6-7 and TRBJ2-5, with a possible D match to TRBD2 (5 bases). Being an ORF, TRBV6-7 has a function that is uncertain. The CDR3 is 14 residues long. The germline V and J ends were trimmed by 0 bases and 3 bases, with 8 bases remaining between them. This CDR3 is CASSYSVGKETQYF. For the CDR3, the DNA is TGTGCCAGCAGTTACTCAGTCGGGAAAGAGACCCAGTACTTC.

The chain has TRBV30 and TRBJ2-7; 12 bases match TRBD1. Germline V gene lookup returns CDR1 GTSNPN and CDR2 SVGIG (reference sequence). Trimming removed 5 bases from V and 7 bases from J; junction bases left unmatched: 15. The CDR3 totals 16 residues. The CDR3 region has the DNA TGTGCCTGGGCCTTAGATCAGGGACAGGGGGCGAAGGAGCAGTACTTC. Translating it yields CAWALDQGQGAKEQYF.

The chain has TRBV10-3 and TRBJ1-2, with TRBD1 matching over 8 bases. Trimming at V came to 11 bases and at J to 5 bases, leaving 13 bases not matched to a gene. The germline gives CDR1 ENHRY, CDR2 SYGVKD. The CDR3 length is 14 residues. The CDR3 DNA reads TGTGCCGTCCAGGGGGCGAGGTCTCTGTATGGCTACACCTTC. Its translation is CAVQGARSLYGYTF.

V usage is TRBV27 and J usage is TRBJ2-1, with TRBD2 matching 14 bases. CDR1 and CDR2 (germline): MNHEY, SMNVEV (reference sequence). CDR3 length equals 17 residues. J was trimmed by 7 bases and V by 5 bases; bases with no gene match: 10. The CDR3 spells CASSPRLAGGPNNEQFF. The CDR3 bases are TGTGCCAGCAGTCCCCGACTAGCGGGAGGGCCTAATAATGAGCAGTTCTTC.

The chain recombines TRBV6-1 with TRBJ2-7, with a weak D call TRBD1 (5 bases). Trimming left V 7 bases short and J 3 bases short, with 13 bases between. The CDR3 covers 13 residues. Germline-derived CDR1 and CDR2 are MNHNS and SASEGT. CDR3: CASMADTFYEQYF. In DNA form, the CDR3 reads TGTGCCAGCATGGCGGACACTTTCTACGAGCAGTACTTC.

The chain joins TRBV6-4 to TRBJ2-1; D is perhaps TRBD1 (5 bases). Between the trimmed V and J ends, which lost 7 bases and 6 bases, there was a span of 13 bases. The germline CDR1 and CDR2 sequences are MRHNA and SNTAGT. CDR3 length: 13 residues. This CDR3 reads CASKSGLGNEQFF. The DNA for the CDR3 is TGTGCCAGCAAGTCAGGGTTGGGCAATGAGCAGTTCTTC.

The chain has TRBV13 and TRBJ2-3, with a tentative D call TRBD2 (6 bases). The CDR3 is 15 residues long. Trimming shortened V by 5 bases and J by 4 bases, and 16 bases separated the two germline ends. Germline assignment: CDR1 PRHDT and CDR2 FYEKMQ (reference sequence). The CDR3 nucleotides are TGTGCCAGCAGCGGACTGACTAGTTTAGCAGATACGCAGTATTTT. As protein: CASSGLTSLADTQYF.

The rearrangement joins TRBV28 to TRBJ2-5; D is unclear. Germline CDR1 MDHEN, CDR2 SYDVKM. Trimming removed 5 bases at V and 2 bases at J, with 3 bases between. This CDR3 has 11 amino acids. The CDR3 coding sequence is TGTGCCAGCAGTCCACAAGAGACCCAGTACTTC. The encoded protein is CASSPQETQYF. The whole variable domain, filled in from reference TRBV28 and TRBJ2-5, reads DVKVTQSSRYLVKRTGEKVFLECVQDMDHENMFWYRQDPGLGLRLIYFSYDVKMKEKGDIPEGYSVSREKKERFSLILESASTNQTSMYLCASSPQETQYFGPGTRLLVL.

DNA of the CDR3: TGTGCCAGCAGTTTGGTAGCGGGCTCCTACGAGCAGTACTTC. Its translation: CASSLVAGSYEQYF. The genes are TRBV6-5 and TRBJ2-7; 7 bases match TRBD2. The germline CDR1 and CDR2 sequences are MNHEY and SVGAGI. The CDR3 extends over 14 amino acids. The V and J ends lost 4 bases and 0 bases, in that order; junction bases with no gene match: 3.

The chain uses TRBV7-8 and TRBJ1-4; 9 nucleotides align to TRBD1. With V trimmed by 2 bases and J by 2 bases, 3 bases remained unmatched. Germline CDR1 is SGHVS and CDR2 is FQNEAQ. This CDR3 is built from 16 residues. The CDR3 reads CASSLNRGLTNEKLFF. CDR3 in DNA: TGTGCCAGCAGCTTAAACAGGGGGCTGACTAATGAAAAACTGTTTTTT.

The chain links TRBV30 to TRBJ2-2, with TRBD1 matching 7 bases. The germline V gene has CDR1 GTSNPN and CDR2 SVGIG (reference sequence). CDR3 size: 15 residues. The V segment lost 0 bases and the J segment 4 bases; nucleotides outside the gene matches: 5. The CDR3 DNA reads as TGTGCCTGGAGTGTAGGTGGGACAGCCACCGGGGAGCTGTTTTTT. Protein product: CAWSVGGTATGELFF.

This chain connects TRBV27 to TRBJ2-7, with D tentatively TRBD2 (6 bases). CDR3 length: 13 residues. Germline V gene sequence: CDR1 MNHEY, CDR2 SMNVEV (reference sequence). The germline V and J ends were trimmed by 2 bases and 3 bases, with 8 bases remaining between them. The CDR3 spells CASSLGTYYEQYF. For the CDR3, the DNA is TGTGCCAGCAGTTTAGGGACTTACTACGAGCAGTACTTC.

The chain links TRBV9 to TRBJ2-1; 10 nucleotides align to TRBD1. CDR1 SGDLS and CDR2 YYNGEE come from the germline V gene. Trimming removed 3 bases from V and 10 bases from J; junction bases left unmatched: 10. The CDR3 contains 15 residues. The CDR3 region is CASSAMGDRGREQFF. The CDR3 bases are TGTGCCAGCAGCGCGATGGGGGACAGGGGCAGGGAGCAGTTCTTC.

The CDR3 nucleotides are TGTGCCTGGAGTTGGAGCCCAGCCTATGGCTACACCTTC. Translated: CAWSWSPAYGYTF. V gene TRBV30 combines with J gene TRBJ1-2; no reliable D call. V was clipped by 2 bases and J by 4 bases, with 11 bases between them. Germline values: CDR1 GTSNPN, CDR2 SVGIG (reference sequence). The CDR3 contains 13 residues.

The chain joins TRBV18 to TRBJ2-7; 7 nucleotides agree with TRBD1. The junction had 14 bases not matched to a gene; V was cut back by 4 bases and J by 2 bases. Germline V gene lookup returns CDR1 KGHSH and CDR2 LQKENI. The CDR3 contains 17 residues. CDR3 in amino acids: CASSLRDSGQRTYEQYF. The CDR3 nucleotides read TGTGCCAGCTCACTACGGGATTCGGGACAGCGAACCTACGAGCAGTACTTC.

The CDR3 nucleotides are TGTGCCAGCAGCTTATCTGAAGGGGATGGCTACACCTTC. It encodes CASSLSEGDGYTF. The rearrangement links TRBV7-9 to TRBJ1-2; D is possibly TRBD1 (5 bases). This CDR3 has 13 amino acids. Trimming stripped 2 bases from V and 6 bases from J, with 10 bases between. The germline V gene has CDR1 SEHNR and CDR2 FQNEAQ (reference sequence).

The genes are TRBV25-1 and TRBJ1-1, with D uncertain. The ends were cut back, 6 bases at V and 2 bases at J, with 7 bases in the middle. The CDR3 totals 12 residues. The germline CDR1 and CDR2 sequences are MGHDK and SYGVNS. The CDR3 loop is CASSRGNTEAFF. The DNA of the CDR3 is TGTGCCAGCAGCCGGGGTAACACTGAAGCTTTCTTT.

The CDR3, as DNA: TGTGCCCCTCACGCGGGGCAGGGTGACACTGAAGCTTTCTTT. Protein: CAPHAGQGDTEAFF. The V gene is TRBV5-3, the J gene TRBJ1-1; TRBD1 might be the D (5 bases). TRBV5-3 is an ORF; its function is uncertain. CDR3 length: 14 residues. Trimming pared 10 bases from V and 3 bases from J, leaving 19 bases between.